This TCR beta chain came from a study of T cells after yellow fever vaccination. This clonotype was seen repeatedly, ten times or more. CDR1 KGHSH and CDR2 LQKENI come from the germline V gene. The CDR3 consists of 17 residues. The ends lost 5 bases at V and 6 bases at J; junction bases unmatched: 16. TCRdb re-called the 5' RACE reads through MiXCR, storing one row per CDR3 protein. The table has 60,000 to 95,000 distinct CDR3 sequences, approximately 7.3% seen once. The source is a man aged 18-30 years who received the YFV17D yellow fever vaccine. The sample in question was CD8+ T cells sorted from PBMCs, obtained approximately 11 days after the first yellow fever vaccination. V and J are TRBV18 and TRBJ2-3, with 8 nucleotides matching TRBD1. The CDR3 nucleotides are TGTGCCAGCTCATATCCGGAGTTGGGGACAGGAGTCGATACGCAGTATTTT. It is translated as CASSYPELGTGVDTQYF.